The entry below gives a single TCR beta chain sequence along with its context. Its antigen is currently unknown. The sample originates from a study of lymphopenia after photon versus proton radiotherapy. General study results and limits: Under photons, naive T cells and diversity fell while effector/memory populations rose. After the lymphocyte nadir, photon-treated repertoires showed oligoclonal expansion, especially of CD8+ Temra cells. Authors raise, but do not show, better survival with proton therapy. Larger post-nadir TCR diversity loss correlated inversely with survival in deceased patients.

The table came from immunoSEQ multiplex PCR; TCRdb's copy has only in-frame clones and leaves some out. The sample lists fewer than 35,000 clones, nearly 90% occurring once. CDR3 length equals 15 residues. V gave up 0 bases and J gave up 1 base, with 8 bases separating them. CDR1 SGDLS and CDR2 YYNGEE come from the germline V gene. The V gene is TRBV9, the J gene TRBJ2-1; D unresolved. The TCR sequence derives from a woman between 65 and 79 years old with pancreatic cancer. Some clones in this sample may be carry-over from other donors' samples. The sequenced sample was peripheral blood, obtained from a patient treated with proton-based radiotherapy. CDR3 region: CASSVEGTSYNEQFF. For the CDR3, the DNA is TGTGCCAGCAGCGTAGAGGGCACTTCCTACAATGAGCAGTTCTTC.